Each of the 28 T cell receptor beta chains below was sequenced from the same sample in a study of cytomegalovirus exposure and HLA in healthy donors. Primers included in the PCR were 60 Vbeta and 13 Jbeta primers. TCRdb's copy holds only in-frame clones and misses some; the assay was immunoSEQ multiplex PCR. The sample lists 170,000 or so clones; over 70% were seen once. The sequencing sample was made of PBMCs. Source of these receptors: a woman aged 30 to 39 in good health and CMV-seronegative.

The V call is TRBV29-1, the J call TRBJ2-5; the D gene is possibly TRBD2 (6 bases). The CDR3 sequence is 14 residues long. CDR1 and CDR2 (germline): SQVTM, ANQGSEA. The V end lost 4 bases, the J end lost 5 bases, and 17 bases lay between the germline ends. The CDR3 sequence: CSVGQAGGWETQYF. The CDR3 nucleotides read TGCAGCGTTGGTCAGGCCGGAGGGTGGGAGACCCAGTACTTC.

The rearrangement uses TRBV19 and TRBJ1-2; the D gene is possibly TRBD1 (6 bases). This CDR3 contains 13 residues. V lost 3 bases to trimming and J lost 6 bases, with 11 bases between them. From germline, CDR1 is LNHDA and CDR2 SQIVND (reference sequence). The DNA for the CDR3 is TGTGCCAGTAGTATGGGCTGGGACAATGGCTACACCTTC. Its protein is CASSMGWDNGYTF.

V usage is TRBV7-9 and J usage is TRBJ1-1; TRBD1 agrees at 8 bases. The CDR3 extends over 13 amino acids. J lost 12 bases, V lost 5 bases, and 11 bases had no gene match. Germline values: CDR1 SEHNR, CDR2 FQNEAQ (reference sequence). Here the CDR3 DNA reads TGTGCCAGCAGCCCAGGGGGCGGACAGTATACTTTCTTT. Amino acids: CASSPGGGQYTFF. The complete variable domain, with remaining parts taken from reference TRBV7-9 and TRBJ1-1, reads DTGVSQNPRHKITKRGQNVTFRCDPISEHNRLYWYRQTLGQGPEFLTYFQNEAQLEKSRLLSDRFSAERPKGSFSTLEIQRTEQGDSAMYLCASSPGGGQYTFFGQGTRLTVV.

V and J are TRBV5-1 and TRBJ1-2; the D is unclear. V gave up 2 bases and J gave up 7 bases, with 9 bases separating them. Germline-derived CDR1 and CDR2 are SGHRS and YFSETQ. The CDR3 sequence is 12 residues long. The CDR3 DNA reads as TGCGCCAGCAGCTTTTCTGAGGGTGGCTACACCTTC. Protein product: CASSFSEGGYTF.

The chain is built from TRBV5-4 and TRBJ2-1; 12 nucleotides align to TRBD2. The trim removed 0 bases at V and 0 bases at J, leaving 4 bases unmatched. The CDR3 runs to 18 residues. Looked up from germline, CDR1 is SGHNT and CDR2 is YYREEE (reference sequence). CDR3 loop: CASSLELAGGISYNEQFF. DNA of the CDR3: TGTGCCAGCAGCTTGGAACTAGCGGGGGGCATCTCCTACAATGAGCAGTTCTTC.

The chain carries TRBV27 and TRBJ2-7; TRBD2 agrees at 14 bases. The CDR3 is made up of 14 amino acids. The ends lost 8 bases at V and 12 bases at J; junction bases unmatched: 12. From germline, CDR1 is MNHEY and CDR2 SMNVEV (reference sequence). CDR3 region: CASHSPGLAGARYF. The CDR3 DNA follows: TGTGCCAGCCATTCACCGGGACTAGCGGGGGCGCGGTACTTC.

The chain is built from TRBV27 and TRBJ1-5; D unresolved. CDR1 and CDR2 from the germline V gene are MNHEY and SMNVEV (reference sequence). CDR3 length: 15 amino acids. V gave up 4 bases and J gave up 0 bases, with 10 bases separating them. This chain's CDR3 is CASSSTPYSNQPQHF. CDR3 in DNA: TGTGCCAGCAGTTCTACTCCGTATAGCAATCAGCCCCAGCATTTT.

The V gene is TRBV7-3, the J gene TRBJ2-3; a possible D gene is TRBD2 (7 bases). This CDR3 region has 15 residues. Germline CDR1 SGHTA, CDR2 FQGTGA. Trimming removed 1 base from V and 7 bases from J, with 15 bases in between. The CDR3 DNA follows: TGTGCCAGCAGCTTAATGGGGGGGGGCCGACATACGCAGTATTTT. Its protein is CASSLMGGGRHTQYF. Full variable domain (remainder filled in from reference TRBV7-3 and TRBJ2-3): GAGVSQTPSNKVTEKGKYVELRCDPISGHTALYWYRQSLGQGPEFLIYFQGTGAADDSGLPNDRFFAVRPEGSVSTLKIQRTERGDSAVYLCASSLMGGGRHTQYFGPGTRLTVL.

The CDR3, as DNA: TGCAGCGTTGAAGTGGGGATAACAGGGGGCTTAGCTTTCTTT. This gives the protein CSVEVGITGGLAFF. This chain uses TRBV29-1 with TRBJ1-1; 9 bases agree with TRBD1. Germline V lookup: CDR1 SQVTM, CDR2 ANQGSEA. V was pared by 1 base and J by 10 bases, with 10 bases of the junction left unmatched. The CDR3 spans 14 residues.

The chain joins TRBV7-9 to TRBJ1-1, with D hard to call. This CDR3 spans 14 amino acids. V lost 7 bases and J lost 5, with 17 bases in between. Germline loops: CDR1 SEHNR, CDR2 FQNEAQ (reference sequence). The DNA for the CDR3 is TGTGCCAGCACCAGCCTTAGCGGGGAGACTGAAGCTTTCTTT. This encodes CASTSLSGETEAFF.

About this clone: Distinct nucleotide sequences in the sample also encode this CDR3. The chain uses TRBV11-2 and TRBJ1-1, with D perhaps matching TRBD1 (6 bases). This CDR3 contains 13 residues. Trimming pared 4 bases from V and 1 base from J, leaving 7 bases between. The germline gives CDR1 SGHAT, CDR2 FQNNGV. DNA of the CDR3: TGTGCCAGCAGCTCACAGGGGAACACTGAAGCTTTCTTT. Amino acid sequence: CASSSQGNTEAFF.

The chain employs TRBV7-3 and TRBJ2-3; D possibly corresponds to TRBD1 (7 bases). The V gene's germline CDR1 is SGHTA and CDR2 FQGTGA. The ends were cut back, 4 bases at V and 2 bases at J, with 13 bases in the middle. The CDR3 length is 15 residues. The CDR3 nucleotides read TGTGCCAGCAGCTCCCAGGGGGGAATCACAGATACGCAGTATTTT. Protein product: CASSSQGGITDTQYF.

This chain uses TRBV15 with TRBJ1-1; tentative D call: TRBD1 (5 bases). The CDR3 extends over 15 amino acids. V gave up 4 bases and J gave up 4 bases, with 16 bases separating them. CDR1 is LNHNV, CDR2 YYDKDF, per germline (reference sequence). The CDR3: CATSIRMTESTEAFF. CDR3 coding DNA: TGTGCCACCAGCATAAGAATGACAGAGTCCACTGAAGCTTTCTTT.

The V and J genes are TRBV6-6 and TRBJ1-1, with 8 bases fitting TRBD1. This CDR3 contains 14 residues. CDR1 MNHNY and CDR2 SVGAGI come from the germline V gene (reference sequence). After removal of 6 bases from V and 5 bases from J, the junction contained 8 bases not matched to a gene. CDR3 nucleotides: TGTGCCAGCAGCGACAGGGGAGGTGGAACTGAAGCTTTCTTT. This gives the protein CASSDRGGGTEAFF.

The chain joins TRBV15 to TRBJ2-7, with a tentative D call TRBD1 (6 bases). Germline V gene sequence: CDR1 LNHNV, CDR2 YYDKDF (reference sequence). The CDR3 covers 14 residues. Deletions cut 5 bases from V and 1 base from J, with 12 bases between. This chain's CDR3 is CATSLKQGSYEQYF. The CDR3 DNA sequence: TGTGCCACCAGCCTGAAACAGGGATCCTACGAGCAGTACTTC.

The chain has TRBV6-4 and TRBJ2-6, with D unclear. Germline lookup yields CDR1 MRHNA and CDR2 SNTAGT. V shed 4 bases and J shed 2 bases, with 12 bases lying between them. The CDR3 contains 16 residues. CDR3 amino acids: CASSARPAAGANVLTF. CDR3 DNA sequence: TGTGCCAGCAGTGCCCGCCCCGCGGCTGGGGCCAACGTCCTGACTTTC.

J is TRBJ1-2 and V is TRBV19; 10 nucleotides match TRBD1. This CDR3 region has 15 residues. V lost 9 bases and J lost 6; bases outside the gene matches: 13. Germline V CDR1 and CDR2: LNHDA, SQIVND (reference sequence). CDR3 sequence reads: CASLRSGTGANGYTF. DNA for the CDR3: TGTGCCAGCCTAAGATCCGGGACAGGGGCGAATGGCTACACCTTC.

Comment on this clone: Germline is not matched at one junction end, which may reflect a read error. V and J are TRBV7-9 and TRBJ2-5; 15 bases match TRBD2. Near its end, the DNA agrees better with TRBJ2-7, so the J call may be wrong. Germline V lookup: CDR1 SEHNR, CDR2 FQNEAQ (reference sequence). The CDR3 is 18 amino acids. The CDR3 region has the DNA TGTGTCAGCAGCCGACTGGGACTAGCGGGGGGACCGGCGGACGAGCAGTACTTC. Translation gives CVSSRLGLAGGPADEQYF.

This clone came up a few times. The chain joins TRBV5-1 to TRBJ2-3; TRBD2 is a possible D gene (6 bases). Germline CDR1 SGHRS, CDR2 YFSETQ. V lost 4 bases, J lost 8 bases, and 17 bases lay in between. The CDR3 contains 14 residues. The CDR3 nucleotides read TGCGCCAGCAGCGAGTCAGCGGGTTGGGGTACGCAGTATTTT. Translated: CASSESAGWGTQYF.

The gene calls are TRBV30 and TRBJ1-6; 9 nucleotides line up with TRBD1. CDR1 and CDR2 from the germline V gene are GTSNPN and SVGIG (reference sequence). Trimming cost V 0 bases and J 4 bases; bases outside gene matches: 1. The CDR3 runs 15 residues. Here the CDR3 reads CAWSVGTGYNSPLHF. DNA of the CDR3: TGTGCCTGGAGTGTCGGGACAGGGTATAATTCACCCCTCCACTTT.

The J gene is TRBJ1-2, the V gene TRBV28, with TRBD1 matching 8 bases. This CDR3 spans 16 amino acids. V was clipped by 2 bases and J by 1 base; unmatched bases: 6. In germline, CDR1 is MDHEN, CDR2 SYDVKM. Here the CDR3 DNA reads TGTGCCAGCAGTTTACCCACAGGGGGAGGTAACTATGGCTACACCTTC. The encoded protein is CASSLPTGGGNYGYTF.

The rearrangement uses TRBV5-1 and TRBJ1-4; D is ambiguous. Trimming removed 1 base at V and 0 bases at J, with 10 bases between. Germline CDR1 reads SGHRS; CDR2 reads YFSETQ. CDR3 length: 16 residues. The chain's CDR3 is CASSLSEGPTNEKLFF. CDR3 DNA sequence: TGCGCCAGCAGCTTGTCAGAGGGCCCAACTAATGAAAAACTGTTTTTT.

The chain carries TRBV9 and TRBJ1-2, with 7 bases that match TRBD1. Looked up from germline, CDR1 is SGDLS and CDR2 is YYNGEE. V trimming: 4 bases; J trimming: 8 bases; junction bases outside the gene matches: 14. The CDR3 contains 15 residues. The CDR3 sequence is CASSLQQGSLGGYTF. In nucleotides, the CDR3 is TGTGCCAGCAGCCTCCAACAGGGGAGCCTGGGAGGCTACACCTTC.

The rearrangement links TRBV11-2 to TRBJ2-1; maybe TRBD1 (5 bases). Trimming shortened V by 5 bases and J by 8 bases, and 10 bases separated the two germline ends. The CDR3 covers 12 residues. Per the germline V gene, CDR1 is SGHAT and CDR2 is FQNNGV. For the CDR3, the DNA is TGTGCCAGCAGCCAGGGCCGCGATGAGCAGTTCTTC. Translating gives CASSQGRDEQFF.

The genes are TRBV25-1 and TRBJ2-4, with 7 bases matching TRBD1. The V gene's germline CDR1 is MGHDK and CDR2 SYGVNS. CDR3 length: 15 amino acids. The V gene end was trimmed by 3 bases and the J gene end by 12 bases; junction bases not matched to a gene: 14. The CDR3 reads CASSDLKSQGDSQYF. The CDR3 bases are TGTGCCAGCAGTGATTTAAAGTCTCAAGGGGACAGTCAGTACTTC.

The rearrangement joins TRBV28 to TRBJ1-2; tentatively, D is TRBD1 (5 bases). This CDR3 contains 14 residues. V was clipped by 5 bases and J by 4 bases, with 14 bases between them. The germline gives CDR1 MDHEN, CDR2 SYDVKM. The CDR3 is CASSREWRGYGYTF. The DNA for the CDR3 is TGTGCCAGCAGTCGAGAGTGGAGGGGCTATGGCTACACCTTC.

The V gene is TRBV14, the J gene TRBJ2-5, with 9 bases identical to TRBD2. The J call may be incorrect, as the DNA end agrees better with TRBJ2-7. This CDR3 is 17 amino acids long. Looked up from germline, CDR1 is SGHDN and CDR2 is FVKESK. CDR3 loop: CASSQDRLAGTHYEQYF. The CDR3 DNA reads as TGTGCCAGCAGCCAAGATCGCCTAGCGGGGACCCACTACGAGCAGTACTTC.

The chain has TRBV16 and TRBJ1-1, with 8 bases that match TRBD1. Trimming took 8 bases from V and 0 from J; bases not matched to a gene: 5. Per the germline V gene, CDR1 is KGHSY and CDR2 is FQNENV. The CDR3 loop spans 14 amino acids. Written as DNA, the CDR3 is TGTGCCAGCGACACAGGGGGGATGAACACTGAAGCTTTCTTT. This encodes CASDTGGMNTEAFF. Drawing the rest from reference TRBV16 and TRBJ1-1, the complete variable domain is GEEVAQTPKHLVRGEGQKAKLYCAPIKGHSYVFWYQQVLKNEFKFLISFQNENVFDETGMPKERFSAKCLPNSPCSLEIQATKLEDSAVYFCASDTGGMNTEAFFGQGTRLTVV.